These 8 T cell receptor beta chains originate from one sample sequenced in a study of blood T cell repertoires in COVID-19. Using immunoSEQ multiplex PCR, the repertoire was profiled, and TCRdb retains in-frame clones only, with some absent. The sample yields fewer than 350,000 clones, around 90% seen once. Sequenced: PBMCs or T cells enriched from blood (not recorded which). These receptors were obtained from a woman under 30 with acute COVID-19.

This chain links TRBV5-1 with TRBJ2-1; 8 bases are a match to TRBD1. CDR1 is SGHRS, CDR2 YFSETQ, per germline. With 4 bases clipped from V and 4 bases from J, the junction kept 16 bases outside the gene matches. This CDR3 comprises 18 residues. CDR3 nucleotides: TGCGCCAGCAGCCCCGAGGACAGGGCCGTCAGTCGGTACAATGAGCAGTTCTTC. Translation: CASSPEDRAVSRYNEQFF.

The V call is TRBV29-1, the J call TRBJ2-2, with TRBD1 identical over 8 bases. In germline, CDR1 is SQVTM, CDR2 ANQGSEA. This CDR3 contains 15 residues. V trimming: 3 bases; J trimming: 0 bases; junction bases outside the gene matches: 3. CDR3 in amino acids: CSVESQGANTGELFF. CDR3 nucleotide sequence: TGCAGCGTTGAGTCACAGGGGGCGAACACCGGGGAGCTGTTTTTT.

J is TRBJ2-1 and V is TRBV30, with D possibly TRBD2 on 6 matching bases. Germline assignment: CDR1 GTSNPN and CDR2 SVGIG (reference sequence). V was clipped by 5 bases and J by 0 bases, with 14 bases between them. CDR3 length: 15 residues. CDR3 amino acids: CAWSLAVSSYNEQFF. As DNA, the CDR3 is TGTGCCTGGTCGTTAGCGGTTAGCTCCTACAATGAGCAGTTCTTC.

The chain uses TRBV7-2 and TRBJ2-1; 9 bases fit TRBD2. The V and J ends lost 1 base and 6 bases, in that order; junction bases with no gene match: 7. Germline loops: CDR1 SGHTA, CDR2 FQGNSA. The CDR3 contains 16 residues. CDR3 residues: CASSLVWREGRNEQFF. The CDR3 DNA is TGTGCCAGCAGCTTAGTCTGGCGGGAGGGCCGCAATGAGCAGTTCTTC.

This rearrangement joins TRBV2 to TRBJ1-4; D perhaps matches TRBD1 (5 bases). V shed 7 bases and J shed 1 base, with 13 bases lying between them. The CDR3 has 15 amino acids. CDR1 is SNHLY and CDR2 is FYNNEI in the germline V gene. The CDR3 is CASTPGRGTNEKLFF. In DNA, the CDR3 is TGTGCCAGCACCCCGGGGCGGGGAACTAATGAAAAACTGTTTTTT. The full variable domain, in which reference TRBV2 and TRBJ1-4 provide the parts outside the CDR3, is EPEVTQTPSHQVTQMGQEVILRCVPISNHLYFYWYRQILGQKVEFLVSFYNNEISEKSEIFDDQFSVERPDGSNFTLKIRSTKLEDSAMYFCASTPGRGTNEKLFFGSGTQLSVL.

The chain combines TRBV2 with TRBJ1-6, with 7 bases that match TRBD1. Per the germline V gene, CDR1 is SNHLY and CDR2 is FYNNEI. After removal of 9 bases from V and 7 bases from J, the junction contained 6 bases not matched to a gene. The CDR3 consists of 13 residues. The CDR3 DNA reads TGTGCCAGTACCGGGACAGCCAATTCACCCCTCCACTTT. Protein sequence: CASTGTANSPLHF.

This sequence joins TRBV19 and TRBJ1-5, with a possible D match to TRBD1 (6 bases). Per the germline V gene, CDR1 is LNHDA and CDR2 is SQIVND (reference sequence). The CDR3 has 17 amino acids. V was pared by 4 bases and J by 2 bases, with 18 bases between. The CDR3 spells CASSRGDTDWGNQPQHF. CDR3 coding DNA: TGTGCCAGTAGTAGAGGGGACACAGATTGGGGCAATCAGCCCCAGCATTTT.

With respect to this clone: The junction departs from germline at one end; a sequencing error may be responsible. The chain combines TRBV19 with TRBJ2-1, with D maybe TRBD1 (5 bases). Germline CDR1 LNHDA, CDR2 SQIVND (reference sequence). The CDR3 runs to 12 residues. The CDR3 protein is CASSIGGNERFF. CDR3 in DNA: TGTGCCAGTAGTATAGGGGGCAATGAGCGGTTCTTC. The entire variable domain, with the rest obtained from reference TRBV19 and TRBJ2-1, is as follows: DGGITQSPKYLFRKEGQNVTLSCEQNLNHDAMYWYRQDPGQGLRLIYYSQIVNDFQKGDIAEGYSVSREKKESFPLTVTSAQKNPTAFYLCASSIGGNERFFGPGTRLTVL.